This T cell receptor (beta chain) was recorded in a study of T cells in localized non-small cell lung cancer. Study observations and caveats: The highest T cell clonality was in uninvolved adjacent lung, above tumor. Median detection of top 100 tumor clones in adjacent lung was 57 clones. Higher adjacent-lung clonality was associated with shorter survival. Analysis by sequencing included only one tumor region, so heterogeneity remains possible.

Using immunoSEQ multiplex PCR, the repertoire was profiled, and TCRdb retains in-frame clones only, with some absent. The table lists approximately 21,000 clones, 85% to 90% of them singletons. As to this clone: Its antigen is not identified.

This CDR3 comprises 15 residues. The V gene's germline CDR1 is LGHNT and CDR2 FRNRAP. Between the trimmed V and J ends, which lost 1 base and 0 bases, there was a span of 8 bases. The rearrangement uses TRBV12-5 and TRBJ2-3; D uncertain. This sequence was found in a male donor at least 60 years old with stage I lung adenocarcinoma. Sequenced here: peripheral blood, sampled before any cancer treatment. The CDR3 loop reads CASGLGRFSTDTQYF. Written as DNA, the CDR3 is TGTGCTAGTGGTTTGGGAAGATTCAGCACAGATACGCAGTATTTT.